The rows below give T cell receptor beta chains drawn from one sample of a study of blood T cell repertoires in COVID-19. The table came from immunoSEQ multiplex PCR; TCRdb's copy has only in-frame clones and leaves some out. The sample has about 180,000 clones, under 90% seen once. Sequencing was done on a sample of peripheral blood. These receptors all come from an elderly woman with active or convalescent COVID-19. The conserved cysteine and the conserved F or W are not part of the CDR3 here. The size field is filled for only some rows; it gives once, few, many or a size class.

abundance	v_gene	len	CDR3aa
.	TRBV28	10	ASSLGALKLF
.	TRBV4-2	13	ASSQDSYSNQPQH
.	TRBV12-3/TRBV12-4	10	ASSPRTGELF
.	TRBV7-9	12	ASSLGGTYNEQF
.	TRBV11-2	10	ASRRGFTEAF
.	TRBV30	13	AWRLSVAGVGTQY
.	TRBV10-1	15	ASSELGTSGRALGQY
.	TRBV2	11	ASSLASQETQY
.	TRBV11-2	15	ASSYLSGTGSYNEQF
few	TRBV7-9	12	ASSLTTTPQVQF
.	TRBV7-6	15	ASSPVQGSNTGNTIY
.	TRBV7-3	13	ASSFNSDSYNEQF
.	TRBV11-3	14	ASSLRPSGWGNEQF
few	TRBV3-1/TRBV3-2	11	ASSQDRDQPQH
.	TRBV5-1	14	ASSFTSGRGIETQY
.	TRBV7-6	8	ASSSNGWY
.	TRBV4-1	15	ASSQDWAEMGNEKLF
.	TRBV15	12	ATSRDPGSYEQY
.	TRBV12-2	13	ASRLGGRGRNEQF
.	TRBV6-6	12	ASNRAGGGDTQY
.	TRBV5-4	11	ASSFGRTYEQY
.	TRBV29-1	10	SYTGTAYEQY
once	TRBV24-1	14	ATSDADGSSYNEQF
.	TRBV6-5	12	ASRQDSLNYGYT
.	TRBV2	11	ASTTGGGETQY
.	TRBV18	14	ASSPPGQGFYNEQF
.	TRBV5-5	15	ASSLGVLAGPTDTQY
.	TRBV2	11	ASSFPGPLALH
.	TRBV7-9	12	ASSLEGRGTEAF
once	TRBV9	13	ASSVELAGNNEQF
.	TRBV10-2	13	ASSESASDYNEQF
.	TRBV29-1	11	SAGGQASYEQY
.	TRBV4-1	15	ASSQGRGTLSNQPQH
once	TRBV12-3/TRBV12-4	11	ASTLRGSYEQY
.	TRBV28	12	ASREQGITDTQY
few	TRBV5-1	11	ASSLRQGLGYT
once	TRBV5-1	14	ASSPVTGSGANVLT
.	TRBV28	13	ASRPAGTGDSPLH
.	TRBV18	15	ASSPPGQLAGSNEQF
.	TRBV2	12	ASIGQGSSGELF
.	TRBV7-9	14	ASSLHSGRFNNEQF
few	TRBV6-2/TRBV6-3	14	ASSPGLAGPGYEQY
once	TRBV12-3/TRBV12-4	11	ASSPTGKTEAF
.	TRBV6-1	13	ASSEQFSNTGELF
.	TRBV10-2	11	ASGTGNFYEQY
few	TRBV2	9	ASTVYNEQF
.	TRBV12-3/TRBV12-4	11	ASSFSSQGIQY
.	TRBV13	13	ASSSRRGASYEQY
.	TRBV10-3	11	AISEPRADTQY
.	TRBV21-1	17	ASSKSGRGIVFSNQPQH
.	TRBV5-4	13	ASSFGGGSYNEQF
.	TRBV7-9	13	ASSFGTPSTDTQY
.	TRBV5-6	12	ASSSGTALETQY
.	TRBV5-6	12	ASSSGQHNQPQH
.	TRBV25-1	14	ASSESRLAGGNEQF
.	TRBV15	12	ATSWGRNTDTQY
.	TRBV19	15	ASSIVWDREGNQPQH
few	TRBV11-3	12	ASSPRQEYYEQY